This T cell receptor beta chain was captured in a study of control samples from healthy donors and cancer patients. Sequenced by immunoSEQ multiplex PCR; TCRdb stores in-frame clones only, minus some. The sample holds roughly 98,000 clones, roughly 78% seen once. V was clipped by 1 base and J by 2 bases, with 9 bases between them. Per germline, CDR1 SEHNR and CDR2 FQNEAQ (reference sequence). This CDR3 comprises 14 residues. This chain connects TRBV7-9 to TRBJ2-7; D possibly corresponds to TRBD1 (5 bases). The TCR originated in a woman aged 55-70 years in good health. The sample taken for sequencing was blood. Written as DNA, the CDR3 is TGTGCCAGCAGCTTAGAGGGGCGCCCCTACGAGCAGTACTTC. It translates to CASSLEGRPYEQYF.